The entry below describes one T cell receptor (beta chain). This record belongs to a study of blood T cell repertoires in COVID-19. CDR1 and CDR2 (germline): MNHEY, SVGEGT. The CDR3 consists of 17 residues. V was clipped by 5 bases and J by 0 bases; unmatched bases: 5. Profiling relied on immunoSEQ multiplex PCR, and the TCRdb table lists in-frame clones only, not all of them. Here the sample spans 200,000 or so clones, approximately 88% being singletons. The clonotype comes from a woman aged 35 to 49 with acute COVID-19. The specimen was PBMCs or T cells enriched from blood (not recorded which). The rearrangement joins TRBV6-2 or TRBV6-3 to TRBJ2-6, with 9 bases matching TRBD1. The CDR3, as DNA: TGTGCCAGCAGTAAGGGACAGGGTACCTCTGGGGCCAACGTCCTGACTTTC. Protein: CASSKGQGTSGANVLTF.